The 27 T cell receptor beta chains below all came from one sample that was sequenced in a study of OX40 agonist ivuxolimab in advanced cancers. This table comes from immunoSEQ multiplex PCR, and its TCRdb copy is limited to in-frame clones, with some not included. The sample contains around 70,000 clones, over 75% of which appear only once. The material was CD4+ or CD8+ T cells sorted from blood, obtained in a trial of the OX40 agonist ivuxolimab. These receptors all come from an adult with an advanced solid tumor such as melanoma, head and neck, liver or kidney cancer.

The chain carries TRBV11-2 and TRBJ2-7, with a weak D call TRBD2 (6 bases). V was shortened by 2 bases and J by 2 bases, with 10 bases between the two germline ends. Germline V gives CDR1 SGHAT, CDR2 FQNNGV. The CDR3 runs to 14 residues. In nucleotides, the CDR3 is TGTGCCAGCAGCTTAAACTGGAGGGCCTACGAGCAGTACTTC. Protein sequence: CASSLNWRAYEQYF.

CDR3 in DNA: TGTGCCAGCAGCTCCTTGGGGGGCACGGACTATGGCTACACCTTC. Protein product: CASSSLGGTDYGYTF. The V and J genes are TRBV5-5 and TRBJ1-2; tentatively, D is TRBD1 (6 bases). The CDR3 is made up of 15 amino acids. Germline V gene lookup returns CDR1 SGHKS and CDR2 YYEKEE (reference sequence). V lost 3 bases and J lost 3, with 15 bases in between.

The V gene is TRBV7-2, the J gene TRBJ1-4; 11 bases align to TRBD1. J gave up 9 bases and V 4 bases, and 10 bases lay outside the gene matches. From germline, CDR1 is SGHTA and CDR2 FQGNSA. The CDR3 loop spans 16 amino acids. CDR3 nucleotides: TGTGCCAGCAGCTGGGGTACCGGGACAGGGGGACAAAAACTGTTTTTT. It encodes CASSWGTGTGGQKLFF.

The rearrangement links TRBV7-2 to TRBJ2-1; D call uncertain. This CDR3 is 13 amino acids long. Per germline, CDR1 SGHTA and CDR2 FQGNSA. V shed 4 bases and J shed 5 bases, with 9 bases lying between them. The CDR3 DNA reads as TGTGCCAGCAGCTCCCCGCCCCACAATGAGCAGTTCTTC. This encodes CASSSPPHNEQFF.

This rearrangement joins TRBV27 to TRBJ2-2; 11 nucleotides agree with TRBD1. CDR3 length: 18 residues. With V trimmed by 4 bases and J by 0 bases, 7 bases remained unmatched. Per germline, CDR1 MNHEY and CDR2 SMNVEV (reference sequence). DNA of the CDR3: TGTGCCAGCAGTTACGGGACAGGGGGGAGTGCGAACACCGGGGAGCTGTTTTTT. This gives the protein CASSYGTGGSANTGELFF.

The J gene is TRBJ2-2, the V gene TRBV4-1; D gene uncertain. Germline CDR1 and CDR2: MGHRA and YSYEKL. V was trimmed by 4 bases and J by 6 bases, leaving 9 bases between them. The CDR3 contains 13 residues. The CDR3 is CASSRDFAGELFF. As DNA, the CDR3 is TGCGCCAGCAGCCGAGACTTCGCCGGGGAGCTGTTTTTT.

The sample holds one count of this clone. V and J are TRBV7-9 and TRBJ1-5; 8 nucleotides agree with TRBD1. This CDR3 region has 14 residues. The trim removed 5 bases at V and 2 bases at J, leaving 2 bases unmatched. CDR1 is SEHNR, CDR2 FQNEAQ, per germline (reference sequence). The CDR3 DNA reads TGTGCCAGCAGCCTGGACAGGGGCAATCAGCCCCAGCATTTT. Translating it yields CASSLDRGNQPQHF.

The V call is TRBV4-2, the J call TRBJ2-7; tentative D call: TRBD1 (7 bases). Germline CDR1 is LGHNA and CDR2 is YNFKEQ. The CDR3 is made up of 14 amino acids. Deletions cut 1 base from V and 1 base from J, with 8 bases between. Written as DNA, the CDR3 is TGTGCCAGCAGCCAAGCAGGGGGGTCCTACGAGCAGTACTTC. This encodes CASSQAGGSYEQYF.

The genes are TRBV5-1 and TRBJ2-3; D may be TRBD1 (6 bases). Between the trimmed V and J ends, which lost 4 bases and 4 bases, there was a span of 19 bases. Germline loops: CDR1 SGHRS, CDR2 YFSETQ. The CDR3 totals 16 residues. CDR3 in amino acids: CASSPRGQLFSDTQYF. For the CDR3, the DNA is TGCGCCAGCAGCCCCCGAGGACAGCTTTTTTCAGATACGCAGTATTTT. Looking up the rest from reference TRBV5-1 and TRBJ2-3 gives the full variable domain: KAGVTQTPRYLIKTRGQQVTLSCSPISGHRSVSWYQQTPGQGLQFLFEYFSETQRNKGNFPGRFSGRQFSNSRSEMNVSTLELGDSALYLCASSPRGQLFSDTQYFGPGTRLTVL.

This clone was found once. The chain has TRBV6-6 and TRBJ1-3, with a possible D match to TRBD1 (6 bases). CDR1 is MNHNY, CDR2 SVGAGI, per germline (reference sequence). With 8 bases removed from V and 3 bases from J, the gap between germline ends came to 11 bases. The CDR3 runs 13 residues. CDR3 amino acids: CASLQGSGNTIYF. CDR3 nucleotides: TGTGCCAGCCTACAGGGAAGTGGAAACACCATATATTTT.

The count of this clone is one. CDR3 sequence: CASSVEGLGVYNEQFF. The CDR3 DNA sequence: TGTGCCAGCAGCGTAGAGGGCCTCGGAGTTTACAATGAGCAGTTCTTC. The V and J genes are TRBV9 and TRBJ2-1; D gene unclear. V was shortened by 0 bases and J by 4 bases, with 14 bases between the two germline ends. In germline, CDR1 is SGDLS, CDR2 YYNGEE. This CDR3 is 16 amino acids long.

The V call is TRBV19, the J call TRBJ2-1; D perhaps matches TRBD2 (5 bases). CDR1 is LNHDA, CDR2 SQIVND, per germline (reference sequence). The CDR3 has 18 residues. Trimming shortened V by 2 bases and J by 4 bases, and 21 bases separated the two germline ends. This chain's CDR3 is CASSISFLGRKLYNEQFF. Here the CDR3 DNA reads TGTGCCAGTAGTATATCCTTTTTGGGGAGAAAACTTTACAATGAGCAGTTCTTC.

The chain couples TRBV27 to TRBJ1-2; D is possibly TRBD1 (6 bases). The ends were cut back, 4 bases at V and 4 bases at J, with 16 bases in the middle. The CDR3 totals 15 residues. Looked up from germline, CDR1 is MNHEY and CDR2 is SMNVEV (reference sequence). The CDR3 DNA reads TGTGCCAGCAGTTATAGGGGGGGGCCCGGCTATGGCTACACCTTC. Protein: CASSYRGGPGYGYTF.

This chain links TRBV2 with TRBJ1-6; D gene unclear. Germline V gives CDR1 SNHLY, CDR2 FYNNEI. CDR3 length equals 13 residues. Trimming removed 7 bases from V and 9 bases from J, with 13 bases in between. The CDR3 nucleotides read TGTGCCAGCACACCCGCGGAAGGTTCACCCCTCCACTTT. Translating it yields CASTPAEGSPLHF.

The chain has TRBV7-2 and TRBJ1-2; TRBD1 matches at 8 bases. The germline CDR1 and CDR2 sequences are SGHTA and FQGNSA. V trimming: 7 bases; J trimming: 8 bases; junction bases outside the gene matches: 18. This CDR3 is 16 amino acids long. The CDR3 reads CASIPEVGQGARGYTF. The DNA of the CDR3 is TGTGCCAGCATACCGGAGGTGGGGCAGGGGGCCAGGGGCTACACCTTC.

The chain carries TRBV7-3 and TRBJ2-7, with 7 bases lining up with TRBD2. The CDR3 totals 15 residues. The trim removed 4 bases at V and 2 bases at J, leaving 8 bases unmatched. Germline loops: CDR1 SGHTA, CDR2 FQGTGA. CDR3: CASSSGAGTPYEQYF. In DNA, the CDR3 is TGTGCCAGCAGCTCCGGAGCGGGAACCCCCTACGAGCAGTACTTC.

J is TRBJ2-2 and V is TRBV7-3; the D is unclear. Germline CDR1 and CDR2: SGHTA and FQGTGA. The CDR3 totals 17 residues. V gave up 5 bases and J gave up 2 bases, with 18 bases separating them. In DNA form, the CDR3 reads TGTGCCAGCAGCCAATCTCTTACATCAACAAACACCGGGGAGCTGTTTTTT. Translated, it gives CASSQSLTSTNTGELFF.

The chain recombines TRBV5-5 with TRBJ2-2, with 11 bases lining up with TRBD1. The junction had 12 bases not matched to a gene; V was cut back by 1 base and J by 7 bases. The CDR3 consists of 18 residues. The germline CDR1 and CDR2 sequences are SGHKS and YYEKEE (reference sequence). The CDR3 here is CASSLIPGTGGRGGELFF. The CDR3 coding sequence is TGTGCCAGCAGCTTGATCCCCGGGACAGGGGGTAGAGGCGGGGAGCTGTTTTTT.

This chain links TRBV27 with TRBJ2-7; 9 bases align to TRBD1. Trimming at V came to 0 bases and at J to 4 bases, leaving 7 bases not matched to a gene. Germline CDR1 MNHEY, CDR2 SMNVEV (reference sequence). CDR3 length: 16 residues. CDR3 loop: CASSLSKTGGTYEQYF. The CDR3, as DNA: TGTGCCAGCAGTTTATCGAAAACAGGGGGCACTTACGAGCAGTACTTC.

The CDR3 region has the DNA TGTGCCAGTACCATCCTCGGCCCAGCCGGGGAGCTGTTTTTT. The encoded protein is CASTILGPAGELFF. The rearrangement joins TRBV19 to TRBJ2-2; D is undetermined. This CDR3 is 14 amino acids long. The V gene lost 7 bases and the J gene lost 6 bases, with 15 bases spanning the gap. Germline CDR1 reads LNHDA; CDR2 reads SQIVND (reference sequence).

This rearrangement joins TRBV28 to TRBJ2-5, with TRBD2 matching 8 bases. The V gene's germline CDR1 is MDHEN and CDR2 SYDVKM. V gave up 5 bases and J gave up 3 bases; unmatched junction bases: 5. This CDR3 is built from 14 residues. The CDR3 sequence is CASSPGGAKETQYF. The DNA of the CDR3 is TGTGCCAGCAGTCCCGGGGGGGCCAAAGAGACCCAGTACTTC. Based on the CDR3 plus reference TRBV28 and TRBJ2-5, the full variable domain is DVKVTQSSRYLVKRTGEKVFLECVQDMDHENMFWYRQDPGLGLRLIYFSYDVKMKEKGDIPEGYSVSREKKERFSLILESASTNQTSMYLCASSPGGAKETQYFGPGTRLLVL.

This sequence joins TRBV28 and TRBJ1-1; the D is unclear. V lost 6 bases, J lost 2 bases, and 13 bases lay in between. The CDR3 sequence is 14 residues long. CDR1 and CDR2 (germline): MDHEN, SYDVKM. Written as DNA, the CDR3 is TGTGCCAGCAGGGTCGGCAGTCTTAACACTGAAGCTTTCTTT. This translates into CASRVGSLNTEAFF.

The chain recombines TRBV9 with TRBJ2-1, with 8 bases aligning to TRBD2. With V trimmed by 4 bases and J by 4 bases, 4 bases remained unmatched. The CDR3 totals 14 residues. CDR1 SGDLS and CDR2 YYNGEE come from the germline V gene. CDR3 loop: CASSISGTYNEQFF. The CDR3 DNA sequence: TGTGCCAGCAGCATTAGCGGGACTTACAATGAGCAGTTCTTC.

This clone showed up just once. V gene TRBV28 combines with J gene TRBJ1-2; the D gene is possibly TRBD1 (5 bases). The CDR3 has 16 amino acids. In germline, CDR1 is MDHEN, CDR2 SYDVKM. V lost 2 bases, J lost 5 bases, and 18 bases lay in between. The CDR3 sequence: CASSLPLGAGSYGYTF. Written as DNA, the CDR3 is TGTGCCAGCAGTTTACCACTCGGGGCAGGGTCTTATGGCTACACCTTC.

This chain connects TRBV4-1 to TRBJ2-5; possible D gene TRBD1, 5 bases. Trimming removed 0 bases at V and 7 bases at J, with 18 bases between. CDR1 and CDR2 (germline): MGHRA, YSYEKL. The CDR3 has 16 amino acids. CDR3 amino acids: CASSQDNALRQGTQYF. CDR3 nucleotides: TGCGCCAGCAGCCAAGATAATGCCTTACGTCAGGGGACCCAGTACTTC.

The chain has TRBV23-1 and TRBJ2-5; D not certain. TRBV23-1 is noted as an ORF with a role that remains uncertain. Between the trimmed V and J ends, which lost 1 base and 5 bases, there was a span of 5 bases. The CDR3 is 12 amino acids. The CDR3 region is CASSQYEETQYF. The CDR3 DNA follows: TGCGCCAGCAGTCAATACGAGGAGACCCAGTACTTC.

The gene calls are TRBV11-2 and TRBJ2-3; D call uncertain. V lost 4 bases and J 2 bases, leaving 13 bases between the germline ends. Germline V CDR1 and CDR2: SGHAT, FQNNGV. CDR3 length: 15 amino acids. This CDR3 reads CASSSTVVPTDTQYF. In DNA form, the CDR3 reads TGTGCCAGCAGCTCCACGGTAGTCCCCACAGATACGCAGTATTTT.